A selection of T cell receptor beta chains follows, all from one sample in a study of cytomegalovirus exposure and HLA in healthy donors. Produced via immunoSEQ multiplex PCR; TCRdb's table is partial and in-frame only. The top ten hold more than 4.5% of the sample, which has 100,000 to 150,000 clones, around 73% seen once. The sample consisted of PBMCs. The receptors come from a man aged 55-75 years in good health and CMV-seropositive. CDR3s include the opening cysteine and the closing phenylalanine or tryptophan. D genes are given only for firm matches. The size entry is marked missing in some rows and otherwise reads once, few, many or a size class.

d_call cdr3_length clone_size j_call v_call cdr3_nt cdr3_aa
NA 16 NA TRBJ1-6 TRBV4-1 TGCGCCAGCAGCCAGGCCCCCGCAGGGAGGAATTCACCCCTCCACTTT CASSQAPAGRNSPLHF
TRBD1 16 NA TRBJ1-2 TRBV2 TGTGCCAGCAGTGATCCTCAGGGGGCCTTTAACTATGGCTACACCTTC CASSDPQGAFNYGYTF
NA 16 NA TRBJ1-6 TRBV7-3 TGTGCCAGCAGCCCCCAGGGTCCCGGCTTTAATTCACCCCTCCACTTT CASSPQGPGFNSPLHF
NA 13 NA TRBJ1-1 TRBV19 TGTGCCAGTAGGACGGGGTCGTTCACTGAAGCTTTCTTT CASRTGSFTEAFF
NA 13 NA TRBJ1-2 TRBV6-1 TGTGCCAGCACCTACAGCAGGGTCTATGGCTACACCTTC CASTYSRVYGYTF
TRBD2 17 NA TRBJ2-1 TRBV5-1 TGCGCCAGCAGCACTCGCTTAGCGGGGGGGCTTAGCAATGAGCAGTTCTTC CASSTRLAGGLSNEQFF
NA 16 NA TRBJ1-2 TRBV7-9 TGTGCCAGCAGCTTACCTGGGAGTATACAGGGAGTTGGCTACACCTTC CASSLPGSIQGVGYTF
TRBD1 15 NA TRBJ2-7 TRBV5-4 TGTGCCAGCAGCTTGGGAGGACAGGGGAGGACCGAGCAGTACTTC CASSLGGQGRTEQYF
TRBD1 15 NA TRBJ2-1 TRBV5-5 TGTGCCAGCAGCTTGGGCCAGGGGGCTGTGGATGAGCAGTTCTTC CASSLGQGAVDEQFF
TRBD2 17 NA TRBJ2-2 TRBV7-3 TGTGCCAGCAGCCAATCAGGGAGGGCAGGGCGGAGCGGGGAGCTGTTTTTT CASSQSGRAGRSGELFF
TRBD2 16 NA TRBJ2-3 TRBV18 TGTGCCAGCTCATCACTAGCGGGGGCCACCACAGATACGCAGTATTTT CASSSLAGATTDTQYF
NA 15 NA TRBJ2-7 TRBV27 TGTGCCAGCAGCCGATCCGGGACTGAAGAACGCGGGCAGTACTTC CASSRSGTEERGQYF
NA 15 once TRBJ1-3 TRBV18 TGTGCCAGCTCCCTCCCCCGGGGCTCTGGAAACACCATATATTTT CASSLPRGSGNTIYF
TRBD2 18 NA TRBJ2-1 TRBV15 TGTGCCACCAGCAGAGGGTTCGGGGGGAGCGGGGGACACAATGAGCAGTTCTTC CATSRGFGGSGGHNEQFF
NA 12 NA TRBJ2-7 TRBV11-3 TGTGCCAGCAGCTCCTACATACCGGGAGAGTTGTTC CASSSYIPGELF
NA 15 few TRBJ1-5 TRBV7-2 TGTGCCAGCGCCCCCCAGGCGGGAGCCTCGGGGCCCCAGCATTTT CASAPQAGASGPQHF
NA 14 once TRBJ1-3 TRBV14 TGTGCCAGCAGCCAAGCCAATCCTGGAAACACCATATATTTT CASSQANPGNTIYF
NA 18 NA TRBJ2-3 TRBV7-9 TGTGCCAGCAGCTTAGGGCGTTGGGGGAGGGGACAACCGAATACGCAGTATTTT CASSLGRWGRGQPNTQYF
TRBD1 15 NA TRBJ2-2 TRBV18 TGTGCCAGCTCGCCAGACAGGGTCCAGACCGGGGAGCTGTTTTTT CASSPDRVQTGELFF
TRBD1 16 NA TRBJ1-2 TRBV6-1 TGTGCCAGCAGTGAAGCGCGTAGGGACAGGGGTAATGGCTACACCTTC CASSEARRDRGNGYTF
NA 15 NA TRBJ1-4 TRBV25-1 TGTGCCAGCAGTGAGACGGGTCTCGAAGGTGAAAAACTGTTTTTT CASSETGLEGEKLFF
NA 13 NA TRBJ2-5 TRBV11-3 TGTGCCAGCAGCCCCGAGCGGTTCGGGACCCAGTACTTC CASSPERFGTQYF
NA 15 once TRBJ2-7 TRBV15 TGTGCCACCAGCAGAACCCACGGACAGATCTACGAGCAGTACTTC CATSRTHGQIYEQYF